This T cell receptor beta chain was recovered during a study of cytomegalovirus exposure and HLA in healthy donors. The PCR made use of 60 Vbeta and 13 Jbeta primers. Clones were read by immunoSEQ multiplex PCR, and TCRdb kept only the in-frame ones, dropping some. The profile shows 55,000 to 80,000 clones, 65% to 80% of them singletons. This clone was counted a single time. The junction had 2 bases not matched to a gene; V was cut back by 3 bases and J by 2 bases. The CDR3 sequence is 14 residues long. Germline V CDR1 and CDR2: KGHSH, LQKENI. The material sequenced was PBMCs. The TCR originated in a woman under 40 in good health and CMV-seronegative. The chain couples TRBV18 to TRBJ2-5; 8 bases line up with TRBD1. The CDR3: CASSPRGPQETQYF. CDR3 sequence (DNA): TGTGCCAGCTCACCCAGGGGGCCACAAGAGACCCAGTACTTC.